These T cell receptor beta chains were read from a single sample in a study of blood T cell repertoires in COVID-19. Measured with immunoSEQ multiplex PCR; TCRdb has only the in-frame clones, and not every one. The sample includes tens of thousands of clones, 88% seen only once; the top ten take approximately 8.8%. Material for sequencing was peripheral blood. These receptors all stem from a woman in her seventies with acute or convalescent COVID-19. CDR3s include the opening cysteine and the closing phenylalanine or tryptophan. Each record gives: J gene, clone size, V gene, D gene, CDR3 protein, CDR3 DNA. A D gene is named only where the DNA matches it firmly. Not every row has a clone size; where given, it reads once, few, many or a size class.

>TRBJ2-5|.|TRBV5-1|TRBD1
CASSVDGQGRGTQYF
TGCGCCAGCAGCGTGGACGGACAGGGAAGGGGGACCCAGTACTTC
>TRBJ2-1|.|TRBV9|TRBD2
CASSVLAGAANEQFF
TGTGCCAGCAGCGTTCTAGCGGGAGCTGCGAATGAGCAGTTCTTC
>TRBJ1-1|.|TRBV7-6|.
CASSSPPDKHTEAFF
TGTGCCAGCAGCTCCCCCCCTGACAAACACACTGAAGCTTTCTTT
>TRBJ1-6|.|TRBV2|.
CASSPEGRHSPLHF
TGTGCCAGCAGTCCAGAGGGCAGGCATTCACCCCTCCACTTT
>TRBJ2-5|.|TRBV7-2|TRBD2
CASSLVGGWGQETQYF
TGTGCCAGCAGCTTAGTGGGAGGGTGGGGGCAAGAGACCCAGTACTTC
>TRBJ2-1|once|TRBV30|TRBD2
CAWSAGTSGISEQFF
TGTGCCTGGAGTGCCGGGACTAGCGGGATCAGTGAGCAGTTCTTC
>TRBJ1-1|.|TRBV20-1|TRBD1
CSGTGGTEAFF
TGCAGTGGTACAGGGGGCACTGAAGCTTTCTTT
>TRBJ1-5|.|TRBV12-5|TRBD1
CASVKQGDSNQPQHF
TGTGCTAGTGTCAAACAGGGGGATAGCAATCAGCCCCAGCATTTT
>TRBJ2-5|.|TRBV3-1/TRBV3-2|.
CASRTRRETQYF
TGTGCCAGCAGAACCCGGAGAGAGACCCAGTACTTC
>TRBJ2-1|.|TRBV3-1/TRBV3-2|TRBD2
CASSQAGGPFF
TGTGCCAGCAGCCAAGCGGGAGGGCCGTTCTTC
>TRBJ1-6|.|TRBV12-3/TRBV12-4|.
CASTWTDNSPLHF
TGTGCCAGCACGTGGACAGATAATTCACCCCTCCACTTT
>TRBJ1-5|.|TRBV6-5|.
CASTPGWGQPQHF
TGTGCCAGCACCCCAGGGTGGGGTCAGCCCCAGCATTTT
>TRBJ2-5|.|TRBV11-3|TRBD1
CASSGQGGQKTQYF
TGTGCCAGCAGCGGACAGGGGGGGCAAAAGACCCAGTACTTC
>TRBJ2-1|.|TRBV29-1|TRBD2
CSYQLLAEYNEQFF
TGCAGCTATCAATTACTAGCGGAATACAATGAGCAGTTCTTC
>TRBJ2-3|.|TRBV11-2|.
CASSSHEYPVTDTQYF
TGTGCCAGCAGCTCCCACGAGTACCCCGTCACAGATACGCAGTATTTT
>TRBJ1-3|.|TRBV10-3|.
CAISDEGRSGNTIYF
TGTGCCATCAGTGACGAGGGTCGCTCTGGAAACACCATATATTTT
>TRBJ1-1|.|TRBV5-4|TRBD1
CASSWGTGRETEAFF
TGTGCCAGCAGCTGGGGGACAGGACGGGAGACTGAAGCTTTCTTT
>TRBJ1-1|.|TRBV10-3|.
CAISGPGAEAFF
TGTGCCATCAGTGGCCCGGGGGCTGAAGCTTTCTTT
>TRBJ1-5|.|TRBV10-3|.
CAIRDGSNNQPQHF
TGTGCCATCCGGGACGGGAGTAACAATCAGCCCCAGCATTTT
>TRBJ1-5|.|TRBV3-1/TRBV3-2|TRBD1
CASTSTGNGQPQHF
TGTGCCAGCACCTCGACAGGGAATGGACAGCCCCAGCATTTT
>TRBJ2-3|.|TRBV6-2/TRBV6-3|TRBD2
CASSYSGVGDTDTQYF
TGTGCCAGCAGTTACAGCGGGGTTGGGGACACAGATACGCAGTATTTT
>TRBJ1-1|.|TRBV29-1|.
CSVGQYMNTEAFF
TGCAGCGTTGGGCAATACATGAACACTGAAGCTTTCTTT
>TRBJ1-2|.|TRBV7-2|.
CASSLALSTHGYTF
TGTGCCAGCAGCTTAGCGCTTAGCACCCATGGCTACACCTTC
>TRBJ2-2|once|TRBV5-1|.
CASSSDSGELFF
TGCGCCAGCAGCTCGGACAGCGGGGAGCTGTTTTTT
>TRBJ2-4|.|TRBV24-1|.
CATSDGPGNIQYF
TGTGCCACCAGTGATGGCCCAGGAAACATTCAGTACTTC
>TRBJ2-2|.|TRBV4-3|.
CASSRRKGGGNTGELFF
TGCGCCAGCAGCCGCCGAAAAGGTGGAGGGAACACCGGGGAGCTGTTTTTT
>TRBJ2-3|.|TRBV6-1|.
CASSSPGDTQYF
TGTGCCAGCAGTTCCCCCGGAGATACGCAGTATTTT
>TRBJ2-2|.|TRBV7-9|.
CASSLQGAGELFF
TGTGCCAGCAGCTTGCAGGGTGCCGGGGAGCTGTTTTTT
>TRBJ2-3|.|TRBV5-1|TRBD2
CASTSGTFSTDTQYF
TGCGCCAGCACTAGCGGAACCTTTAGCACAGATACGCAGTATTTT
>TRBJ1-5|.|TRBV28|.
CASSNSGVWSNQPQHF
TGTGCCAGCAGTAATTCGGGGGTTTGGAGCAATCAGCCCCAGCATTTT
>TRBJ1-2|.|TRBV13|TRBD1
CASSLLSDRALPGGYTF
TGTGCCAGCAGCTTACTTTCGGACAGGGCCCTACCGGGGGGCTACACCTTC
>TRBJ1-5|.|TRBV11-2|.
CASSDPGVQPQHF
TGTGCCAGCAGCGACCCAGGGGTACAGCCCCAGCATTTT
>TRBJ2-5|.|TRBV28|TRBD2
CASHPPQRGQGTQYF
TGTGCCAGCCATCCCCCGCAGCGGGGGCAAGGGACCCAGTACTTC
>TRBJ1-6|.|TRBV7-6|.
CASSADRTNNSPLHF
TGTGCCAGCAGCGCAGACAGGACGAACAATTCACCCCTCCACTTT
>TRBJ2-1|few|TRBV11-2|.
CASSLGGATSSYNEQFF
TGTGCCAGCAGCTTAGGGGGCGCGACGAGCTCCTACAATGAGCAGTTCTTC
>TRBJ2-5|.|TRBV28|.
CASSSVGVRFNF
TGTGCCAGCAGTTCGGTCGGTGTCAGGTTCAACTTC
>TRBJ2-1|.|TRBV24-1|TRBD1
CATSDRDRFRDEQFF
TGTGCCACCAGTGATCGGGACAGGTTTCGGGATGAGCAGTTCTTC
>TRBJ1-2|.|TRBV7-2|TRBD1
CASSPDPGGYGYTF
TGTGCCAGCAGCCCCGACCCAGGGGGGTATGGCTACACCTTC
>TRBJ2-5|few|TRBV6-5|TRBD2
CASSSPSGEETQYF
TGTGCCAGCAGTAGCCCTAGCGGGGAGGAGACCCAGTACTTC
>TRBJ2-2|.|TRBV29-1|.
CSVKGVRTGELFF
TGCAGCGTCAAGGGGGTGCGCACCGGGGAGCTGTTTTTT
>TRBJ2-5|.|TRBV18|.
CASSPYRDQETQYF
TGTGCCAGCTCACCGTACAGGGACCAAGAGACCCAGTACTTC
>TRBJ1-4|.|TRBV7-2|TRBD1
CASTGGQPHEKLFF
TGTGCCAGCACAGGGGGACAGCCACATGAAAAACTGTTTTTT
>TRBJ1-6|.|TRBV6-5|.
CASSWQGNSPLHF
TGTGCCAGCAGTTGGCAGGGTAATTCACCCCTCCACTTT